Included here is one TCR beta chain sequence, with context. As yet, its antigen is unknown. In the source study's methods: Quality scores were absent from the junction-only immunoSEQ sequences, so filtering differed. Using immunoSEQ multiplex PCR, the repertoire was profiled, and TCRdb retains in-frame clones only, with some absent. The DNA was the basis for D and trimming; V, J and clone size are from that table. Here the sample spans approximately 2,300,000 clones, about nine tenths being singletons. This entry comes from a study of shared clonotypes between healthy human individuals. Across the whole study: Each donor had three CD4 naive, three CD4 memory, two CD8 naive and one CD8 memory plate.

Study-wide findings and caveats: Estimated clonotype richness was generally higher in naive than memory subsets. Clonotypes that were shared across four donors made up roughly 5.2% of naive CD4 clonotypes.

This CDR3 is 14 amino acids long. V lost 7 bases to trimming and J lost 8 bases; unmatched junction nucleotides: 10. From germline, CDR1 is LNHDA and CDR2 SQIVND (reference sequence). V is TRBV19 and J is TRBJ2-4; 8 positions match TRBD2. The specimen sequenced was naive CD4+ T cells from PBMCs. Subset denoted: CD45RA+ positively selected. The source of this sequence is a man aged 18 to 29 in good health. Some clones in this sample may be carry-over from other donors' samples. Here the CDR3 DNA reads TGTGCCAGTAATCCGACTAGCGCGAATCACATTCAGTACTTC. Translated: CASNPTSANHIQYF.